These 26 T cell receptor beta chains were all obtained from the same sample, sequenced in a study of OX40 agonist ivuxolimab in advanced cancers. Clones were read by immunoSEQ multiplex PCR, and TCRdb kept only the in-frame ones, dropping some. The table has some 19,000 clones, roughly two thirds seen once; the top ten hold nearly 25%. Sequences were derived from CD4+ or CD8+ T cells sorted from blood, sampled in a trial of the OX40 agonist ivuxolimab. The receptors were sampled from an adult with an advanced solid tumor such as melanoma, head and neck, liver or kidney cancer.

The rearrangement joins TRBV5-6 to TRBJ1-1; D not certain. The CDR3 runs 16 residues. Deletions cut 4 bases from V and 4 bases from J, with 20 bases between. The germline V gene has CDR1 SGHDT and CDR2 YYEEEE. The DNA of the CDR3 is TGTGCCAGCAGCCCCCTTACGGCCAGGTTCGGCACTGAAGCTTTCTTT. Its protein is CASSPLTARFGTEAFF.

Written as DNA, the CDR3 is TGTGCCAGCAAAGAGAGGGGACCCAGCAATCAGCCCCAGCATTTT. Protein: CASKERGPSNQPQHF. The chain couples TRBV5-3 to TRBJ1-5; tentative D call: TRBD1 (5 bases). TRBV5-3 is known as an ORF, though its function is uncertain. The CDR3 is 15 amino acids. Trimming took 8 bases from V and 1 from J, leaving 16 bases between them.

In its sample, this clone was seen a few times. The rearrangement uses TRBV7-9 and TRBJ2-7; D uncertain. Germline CDR1 reads SEHNR; CDR2 reads FQNEAQ (reference sequence). V was shortened by 5 bases and J by 1 base, with 6 bases between the two germline ends. The CDR3 has 12 amino acids. The CDR3 DNA sequence: TGTGCCAGCAGCCCATCGTCCTACGAGCAGTACTTC. Its translation: CASSPSSYEQYF.

In its sample, this clone is medium-sized. The rearrangement joins TRBV11-2 to TRBJ2-7; weak D call: TRBD1 (6 bases). Germline CDR1 SGHAT, CDR2 FQNNGV. The V end was cut by 2 bases, the J end by 3 bases, with 14 bases between. The CDR3 loop spans 15 amino acids. The CDR3 sequence is CASSLMDSKYYEQYF. The CDR3 DNA follows: TGTGCCAGCAGCTTAATGGACAGTAAATACTACGAGCAGTACTTC.

The chain has TRBV2 and TRBJ2-7; a weak D match, TRBD1 (6 bases). The CDR3 consists of 12 residues. Germline V gene lookup returns CDR1 SNHLY and CDR2 FYNNEI. The V and J ends lost 6 bases and 6 bases respectively, with 12 bases between them. The CDR3 here is CASRIAGAEQYF. The CDR3, as DNA: TGTGCCAGCAGGATTGCAGGGGCCGAGCAGTACTTC. Looking up the rest from reference TRBV2 and TRBJ2-7 gives the full variable domain: EPEVTQTPSHQVTQMGQEVILRCVPISNHLYFYWYRQILGQKVEFLVSFYNNEISEKSEIFDDQFSVERPDGSNFTLKIRSTKLEDSAMYFCASRIAGAEQYFGPGTRLTVT.

This clone was observed once. The CDR3 sequence: CASSSGNTIYF. The CDR3, as DNA: TGTGCCAGCAGCTCCGGAAACACCATATATTTT. The chain has TRBV13 and TRBJ1-3; D unresolved. The CDR3 is made up of 11 amino acids. Germline CDR1 and CDR2: PRHDT and FYEKMQ (reference sequence). Between the trimmed V and J ends, which lost 4 bases and 4 bases, there was a span of 2 bases.

In its sample, this clone was seen a few times. The rearrangement uses TRBV25-1 and TRBJ1-3; possible D gene TRBD1, 6 bases. From germline, CDR1 is MGHDK and CDR2 SYGVNS. Trimming pared 3 bases from V and 8 bases from J, leaving 14 bases between. CDR3 size: 14 residues. CDR3 loop: CASSDLTGGDTIYF. In nucleotides, the CDR3 is TGTGCCAGCAGTGACTTGACAGGCGGGGACACCATATATTTT.

This rearrangement joins TRBV7-9 to TRBJ2-2, with D unclear. Trimming took off 3 bases at V and 5 bases at J, with 7 bases between the two ends. Germline V gene lookup returns CDR1 SEHNR and CDR2 FQNEAQ (reference sequence). The CDR3 length is 13 residues. The CDR3 region is CASSLELTGELFF. DNA for the CDR3: TGTGCCAGCAGCTTGGAGTTAACCGGGGAGCTGTTTTTT.

The chain has TRBV25-1 and TRBJ2-3, with D possibly TRBD1 on 6 matching bases. The V and J ends lost 3 bases and 3 bases respectively, with 16 bases between them. The V gene's germline CDR1 is MGHDK and CDR2 SYGVNS. The CDR3 runs 16 residues. The CDR3 is CASSDPLTGLTDTQYF. The CDR3, as DNA: TGTGCCAGCAGTGACCCCCTGACAGGTCTGACAGATACGCAGTATTTT.

This clone was picked up a small number of times. V and J are TRBV28 and TRBJ2-7; D is uncertain. The CDR3 spans 16 residues. From germline, CDR1 is MDHEN and CDR2 SYDVKM. The V end was cut by 5 bases, the J end by 2 bases, with 19 bases between. The DNA of the CDR3 is TGTGCCAGCAGTCTCCTAGGCTCTCATCCTCCCTACGAGCAGTACTTC. Amino acids: CASSLLGSHPPYEQYF.

This rearrangement joins TRBV11-2 to TRBJ1-2; no clear D. The ends were cut back, 2 bases at V and 6 bases at J, with 7 bases in the middle. CDR1 SGHAT and CDR2 FQNNGV come from the germline V gene. This CDR3 spans 12 amino acids. CDR3 protein: CASSLNGNGYTF. The CDR3 nucleotides read TGTGCCAGCAGCTTAAATGGGAATGGCTACACCTTC.

The rearrangement joins TRBV7-3 to TRBJ2-3; D not resolved. Germline V gene lookup returns CDR1 SGHTA and CDR2 FQGTGA. The germline V and J ends were trimmed by 4 bases and 3 bases, with 14 bases remaining between them. The CDR3 runs to 15 residues. The CDR3 sequence: CASSSDGSLTDTQYF. CDR3 DNA sequence: TGTGCCAGCAGCTCCGATGGTAGCTTGACAGATACGCAGTATTTT.

In its sample, this clone was seen a few times. The chain joins TRBV7-6 to TRBJ2-7; D is uncertain. V was pared by 5 bases and J by 3 bases, with 11 bases between. The CDR3 extends over 13 amino acids. Germline CDR1 and CDR2: SGHVS and FNYEAQ. For the CDR3, the DNA is TGTGCCAGCAGCCTCAATGGGAACTACGAGCAGTACTTC. It codes for CASSLNGNYEQYF.

The V call is TRBV7-9, the J call TRBJ2-7; tentatively, D is TRBD1 (7 bases). Germline values: CDR1 SEHNR, CDR2 FQNEAQ (reference sequence). The V end lost 5 bases, the J end lost 1 base, and 21 bases lay between the germline ends. The CDR3 covers 17 residues. Here the CDR3 reads CASSPRGDQVGSYEQYF. DNA of the CDR3: TGTGCCAGCAGCCCCAGGGGGGACCAAGTCGGGTCCTACGAGCAGTACTTC.

V and J are TRBV7-9 and TRBJ1-4; 9 nucleotides match TRBD1. This CDR3 contains 17 residues. Looked up from germline, CDR1 is SEHNR and CDR2 is FQNEAQ (reference sequence). V shed 5 bases and J 5 bases; nucleotides not matched to a gene: 12. This chain's CDR3 is CASSPRGQGTLNEKLFF. As DNA, the CDR3 is TGTGCCAGCAGCCCAAGAGGACAGGGGACATTAAATGAAAAACTGTTTTTT.

This chain uses TRBV19 with TRBJ2-3; either TRBD1 or TRBD2 may supply D (7 bases each). The V end lost 11 bases, the J end lost 0 bases, and 12 bases lay between the germline ends. This CDR3 has 13 amino acids. CDR1 LNHDA and CDR2 SQIVND come from the germline V gene (reference sequence). CDR3 loop: CASGGVSTDTQYF. The CDR3, as DNA: TGTGCCTCAGGGGGGGTTAGCACAGATACGCAGTATTTT.

The genes are TRBV11-2 and TRBJ2-5; D possibly corresponds to TRBD1 (5 bases). Germline V gives CDR1 SGHAT, CDR2 FQNNGV. The CDR3 length is 14 residues. V lost 5 bases to trimming and J lost 7 bases, with 17 bases between them. CDR3 in amino acids: CASSVGRLGPTQYF. The CDR3, as DNA: TGTGCCAGCAGCGTAGGTCGTCTGGGGCCGACCCAGTACTTC.

The rearrangement joins TRBV7-9 to TRBJ1-1, with unresolved D. The V gene lost 4 bases and the J gene lost 1 base, with 10 bases spanning the gap. The CDR3 sequence is 14 residues long. CDR1 and CDR2 (germline): SEHNR, FQNEAQ (reference sequence). The CDR3 spells CASSWNTRNTEAFF. The CDR3 DNA is TGTGCCAGCAGCTGGAATACAAGGAACACTGAAGCTTTCTTT. The complete variable domain, with remaining parts taken from reference TRBV7-9 and TRBJ1-1, reads DTGVSQNPRHKITKRGQNVTFRCDPISEHNRLYWYRQTLGQGPEFLTYFQNEAQLEKSRLLSDRFSAERPKGSFSTLEIQRTEQGDSAMYLCASSWNTRNTEAFFGQGTRLTVV.

The chain employs TRBV28 and TRBJ1-6, with 8 positions matching TRBD1. J lost 6 bases, V lost 6 bases, and 7 bases had no gene match. The CDR3 runs 15 residues. The V gene's germline CDR1 is MDHEN and CDR2 SYDVKM. The CDR3 bases are TGTGCCAGCAGCGAAAACAGGGGGACTAATTCACCCCTCCACTTT. It translates to CASSENRGTNSPLHF. The full variable domain, its missing parts supplied by reference TRBV28 and TRBJ1-6, is DVKVTQSSRYLVKRTGEKVFLECVQDMDHENMFWYRQDPGLGLRLIYFSYDVKMKEKGDIPEGYSVSREKKERFSLILESASTNQTSMYLCASSENRGTNSPLHFGNGTRLTVT.

CDR3 DNA: TGTGCCATCCGCTCGGCTAGCGGGGGGATCGTTAACAATGAGCAGTTCTTC. It codes for CAIRSASGGIVNNEQFF. The J gene is TRBJ2-1, the V gene TRBV10-3, with 11 bases fitting TRBD2. Trimming took 8 bases from V and 5 from J; bases not matched to a gene: 14. The CDR3 has 17 residues. The germline gives CDR1 ENHRY, CDR2 SYGVKD.

This chain's CDR3 is CASSTGGDGYTF. The CDR3 DNA reads TGTGCCAGCAGCACAGGGGGCGATGGCTACACCTTC. The rearrangement joins TRBV7-9 to TRBJ1-2, with TRBD1 matching over 9 bases. Germline assignment: CDR1 SEHNR and CDR2 FQNEAQ (reference sequence). The trim removed 5 bases at V and 6 bases at J, leaving 1 base unmatched. The CDR3 totals 12 residues.

This chain uses TRBV28 with TRBJ1-1, with unresolved D. Trimming removed 7 bases from V and 1 base from J, with 13 bases in between. This CDR3 comprises 14 residues. Germline loops: CDR1 MDHEN, CDR2 SYDVKM. CDR3 amino acids: CASTQTHGNTEAFF. The CDR3 DNA sequence: TGTGCCAGCACTCAAACCCACGGGAACACTGAAGCTTTCTTT.

The rearrangement uses TRBV7-9 and TRBJ1-4; TRBD1 might be the D (5 bases). Between the trimmed V and J ends, which lost 3 bases and 3 bases, there was a span of 14 bases. This CDR3 region has 16 residues. Germline CDR1 reads SEHNR; CDR2 reads FQNEAQ (reference sequence). The CDR3 loop is CASSLSLGPANEKLFF. CDR3 bases: TGTGCCAGCAGCTTGTCCCTGGGGCCTGCTAATGAAAAACTGTTTTTT.

This clone appeared a single time. The chain recombines TRBV11-2 with TRBJ2-4, with 9 nucleotides matching TRBD1. The CDR3 loop spans 12 amino acids. In germline, CDR1 is SGHAT, CDR2 FQNNGV. V lost 2 bases and J lost 14; bases outside the gene matches: 4. The CDR3, as DNA: TGTGCCAGCAGCTTATCCCGGGACAGGGAGTACTTC. It codes for CASSLSRDREYF.

The chain employs TRBV15 and TRBJ1-5, with a tentative D call TRBD1 (6 bases). The CDR3 totals 15 residues. CDR1 LNHNV and CDR2 YYDKDF come from the germline V gene (reference sequence). The V end was cut by 1 base, the J end by 4 bases, with 11 bases between. The CDR3 is CATSRATGPNQPQHF. CDR3 nucleotide sequence: TGTGCCACCAGCAGAGCAACAGGGCCTAATCAGCCCCAGCATTTT.

This clone is deemed large. The V call is TRBV7-3, the J call TRBJ2-1, with D unclear. V was pared by 2 bases and J by 6 bases, with 20 bases between. Germline CDR1 reads SGHTA; CDR2 reads FQGTGA. The length of the CDR3 is 17 residues. The chain's CDR3 is CASSLAGGWGLSNEQFF. The DNA of the CDR3 is TGTGCCAGCAGCTTAGCCGGTGGTTGGGGATTGAGCAATGAGCAGTTCTTC.